The sequence of this TCR beta chain was determined in a study of shared clonotypes between healthy human individuals (dated by TCRdb to the early 2020s). Turning to the overall study: A few men and two women, aged 18 to 49 years, made up the cohort. Per donor, three plates each were used for CD4 naive and CD4 memory, two for CD8 naive, and one for CD8 memory. Per donor, leukapheresis produced somewhere between about 0.94 and 9 billion PBMCs. To estimate repertoire size and how much clonotype sharing occurs between individuals, the study deeply sequenced the blood TCR repertoires of several healthy adults. To increase sequencing depth and limit assay-specific biases, TCR repertoire library preparation and sequencing were carried out by different laboratories using diverse techniques.

Study-wide conclusions, independent of this receptor: Sharing across several donors was observed for approximately 4.6% of naive CD4, over 3% of naive CD8, about 2.3% of memory CD4, and 0.4% of memory CD8 clonotypes. Estimated clonotype richness was generally larger for naive than for memory subsets. Compared with non-shared clonotypes, the clonotypes found in all four sorted-subset donors had higher generation probabilities. Rarefaction of sorted-subset datasets indicated incomplete sequencing despite the large sequencing depth. The small number of donors limited the genetic and exposure-history diversity represented. Pairwise subsampling led to the expectation that sequencing depth would affect the degree of clonotype sharing among donors. Sampling was restricted to blood, and TCR repertoires in tissues likely differ from the TCR repertoires found in blood.

As to this clone: It has no known antigen specificity. No base-level quality is on record; no much larger clone is a single base apart.

From V the trimming removes 5 bases and from J it removes 3 bases, while the gene matches leave 5 bases of the junction unaccounted for. From a lookup of the germline V gene, CDR1 and CDR2 are MDHEN and SYDVKM. Reading from cysteine to phenylalanine, the CDR3 counts 14 amino acids. CDR3 DNA only is kept here, 42 bases in frame from base 1. CD8 naive samples were CD45RO-negative cells positively selected for CCR7, giving a CD45RA+CCR7+ population that excluded TemRA cells. Donors were healthy HIV-negative adults with no recently reported acute infections or vaccinations. Every donor was a Caucasian adult residing in Nashville, Tennessee, USA. After blood collection by leukapheresis, PBMCs were isolated using Ficoll-Histopaque density gradient centrifugation and then cryopreserved in the vapor phase of liquid nitrogen. Analytical flow cytometry was used to check the purity and quantity of every magnetically sorted T cell population. Genomic DNA was isolated from every sorted fraction and measured by UV absorbance on a Nanodrop 2000c.

Using the deep immunoSEQ assay, TCR CDR3 regions were amplified from genomic DNA by multiplex PCR. Extracted genomic DNA from each cell subset was distributed evenly across all wells of several immunoSEQ 96-well plates, and each plate was treated as a replicate. For sorted subsets, each replicate PCR was loaded with about 200 ng genomic DNA, equivalent to roughly 30,000 T cell genomes. Purified libraries were quantified with a Qubit 3.0 fluorometer, sized on a Bioanalyzer 2100, and re-quantified with the KAPA Library Quantification kit. Each immunoSEQ 96-well plate was sequenced on its own single-read 150-cycle Illumina NextSeq 550 flow cell. In the paper's pipeline: Because only junctional sequences without quality scores were contained in the immunoSEQ output, filtering matching that applied to full-length reads could not be performed. To assign V/J genes and CDR3, sequences were annotated using PyIR, a Python wrapper for IgBLAST v1.9, with IMGT germline references. Reads with weak V/J assignments (E-value above 1e-6), missing CDR3, stop codons, out-of-frame junctions, or ambiguous translated residues were removed. V3J clonotypes were defined by identical inferred V gene, J gene, and CDR3 amino acid sequence. The percentage overlap between two repertoires was calculated by dividing the number of shared unique clonotypes by the size of the smaller repertoire. Three approaches were used to assess repertoire richness: RTK rarefaction, the Chao1 estimator, and Recon v2.1 estimates of unobserved clonotypes. Generation probabilities were computed with OLGA for all TCRbeta clonotypes obtained by the gDNA method from several donors. The clones in this table, taken by TCRdb from immuneACCESS, are in-frame only. Not every clone is retained; where verified, under half of the shortfall comes from an unresolved V gene, and the cause of the rest is unknown. The DNA was the basis for D and trimming; V, J and clone size are from that table. Across this sample there are about 2 million clones, with approximately 95% seen only once. The ten biggest clones cover 1% to 1.5% of the sample.

Sequenced: naive CD8+ T cells sorted from blood. In the paper's terms, the cell subset or site label means: CD45RA+CCR7+. The clonotype originates from a man aged 18 to 29 in good health. This chain joins TRBV28 to TRBJ2-5; a stretch of 8 junction bases matches TRBD1. The CDR3 region has the sequence CASSVDREEETQYF. The DNA is as follows: TGTGCCAGCAGTGTGGACAGGGAAGAAGAGACCCAGTACTTC.